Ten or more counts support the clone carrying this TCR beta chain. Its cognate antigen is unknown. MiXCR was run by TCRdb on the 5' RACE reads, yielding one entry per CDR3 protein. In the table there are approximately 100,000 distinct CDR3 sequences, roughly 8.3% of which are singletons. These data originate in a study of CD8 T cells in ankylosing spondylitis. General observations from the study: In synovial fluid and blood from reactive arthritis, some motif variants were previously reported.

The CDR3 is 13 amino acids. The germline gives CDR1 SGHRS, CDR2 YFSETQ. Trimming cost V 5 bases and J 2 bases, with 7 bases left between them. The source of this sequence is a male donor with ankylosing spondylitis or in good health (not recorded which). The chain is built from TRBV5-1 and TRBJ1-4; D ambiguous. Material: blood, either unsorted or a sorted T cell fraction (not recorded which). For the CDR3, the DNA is TGCGCCAGCAGGATCGGGACTAATGAAAAACTGTTTTTT. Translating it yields CASRIGTNEKLFF.